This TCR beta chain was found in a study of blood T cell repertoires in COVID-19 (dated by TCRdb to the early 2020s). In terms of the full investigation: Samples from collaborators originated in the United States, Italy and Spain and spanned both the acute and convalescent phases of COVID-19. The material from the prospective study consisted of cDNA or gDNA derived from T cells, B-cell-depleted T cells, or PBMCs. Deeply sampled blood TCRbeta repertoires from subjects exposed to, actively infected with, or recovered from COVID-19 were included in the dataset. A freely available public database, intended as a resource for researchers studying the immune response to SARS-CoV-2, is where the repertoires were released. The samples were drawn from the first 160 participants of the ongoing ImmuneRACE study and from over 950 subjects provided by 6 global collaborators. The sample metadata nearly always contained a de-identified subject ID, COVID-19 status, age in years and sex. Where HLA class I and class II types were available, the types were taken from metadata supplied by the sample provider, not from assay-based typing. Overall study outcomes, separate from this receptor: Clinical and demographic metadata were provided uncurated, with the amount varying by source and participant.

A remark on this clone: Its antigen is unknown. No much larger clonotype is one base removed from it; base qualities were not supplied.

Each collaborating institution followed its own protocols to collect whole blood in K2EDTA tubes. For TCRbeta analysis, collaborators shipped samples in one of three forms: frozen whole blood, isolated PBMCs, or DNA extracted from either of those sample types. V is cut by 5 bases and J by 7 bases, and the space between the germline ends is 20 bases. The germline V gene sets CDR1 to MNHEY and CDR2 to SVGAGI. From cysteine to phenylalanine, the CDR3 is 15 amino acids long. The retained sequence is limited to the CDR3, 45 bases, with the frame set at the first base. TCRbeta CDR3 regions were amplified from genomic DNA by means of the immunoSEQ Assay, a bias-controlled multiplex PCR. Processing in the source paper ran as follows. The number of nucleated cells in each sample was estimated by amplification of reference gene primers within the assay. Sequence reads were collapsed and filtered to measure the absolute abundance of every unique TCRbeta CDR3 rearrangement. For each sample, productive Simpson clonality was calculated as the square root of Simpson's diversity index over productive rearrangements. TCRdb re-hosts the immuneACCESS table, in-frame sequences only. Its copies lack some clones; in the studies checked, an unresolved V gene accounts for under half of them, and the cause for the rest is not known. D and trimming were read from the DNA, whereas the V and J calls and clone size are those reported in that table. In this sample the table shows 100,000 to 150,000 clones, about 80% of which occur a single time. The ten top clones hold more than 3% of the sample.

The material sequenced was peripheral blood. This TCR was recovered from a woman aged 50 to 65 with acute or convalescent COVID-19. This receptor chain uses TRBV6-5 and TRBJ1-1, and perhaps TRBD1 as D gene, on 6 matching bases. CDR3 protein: CASSPPNRAVDEAFF. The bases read TGTGCCAGCAGTCCTCCCAACAGGGCGGTCGATGAAGCTTTCTTT.